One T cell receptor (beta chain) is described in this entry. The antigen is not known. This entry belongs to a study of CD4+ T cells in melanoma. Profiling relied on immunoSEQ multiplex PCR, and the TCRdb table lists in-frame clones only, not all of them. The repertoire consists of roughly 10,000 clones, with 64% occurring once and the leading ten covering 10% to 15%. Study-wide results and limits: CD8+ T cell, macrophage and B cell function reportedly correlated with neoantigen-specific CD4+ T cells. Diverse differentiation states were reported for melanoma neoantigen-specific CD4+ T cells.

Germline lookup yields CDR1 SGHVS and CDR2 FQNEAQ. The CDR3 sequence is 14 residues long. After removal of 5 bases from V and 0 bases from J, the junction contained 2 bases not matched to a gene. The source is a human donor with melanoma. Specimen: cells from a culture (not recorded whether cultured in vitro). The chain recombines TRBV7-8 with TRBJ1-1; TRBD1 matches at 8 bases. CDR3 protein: CASSLTGVNTEAFF. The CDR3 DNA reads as TGTGCCAGCAGCCTGACAGGGGTGAACACTGAAGCTTTCTTT. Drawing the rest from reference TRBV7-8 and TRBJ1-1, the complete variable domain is GAGVSQSPRYKVAKRGQDVALRCDPISGHVSLFWYQQALGQGPEFLTYFQNEAQLDKSGLPSDRFFAERPEGSVSTLKIQRTQQEDSAVYLCASSLTGVNTEAFFGQGTRLTVV.